Each of the 21 T cell receptor beta chains below was sequenced from the same sample in a study of T cells in Graves' hyperthyroidism and ophthalmopathy. There were TCR beta CDR3 regions amplified from RNA transcripts. The TCR CDR3 was amplified in a first-round RT-PCR using the HTBI primer set. TCRdb reprocessed the multiplex PCR reads with MiXCR, giving one entry per CDR3 protein. In the table there are about 640,000 distinct CDR3 sequences, more than 20% of which are singletons. The sample comprised blood. The receptors originated from a man aged 25-45 years with Graves' ophthalmopathy.

The genes are TRBV5-1 and TRBJ2-7; 7 nucleotides agree with TRBD1. Germline V gives CDR1 SGHRS, CDR2 YFSETQ. The CDR3 loop spans 14 amino acids. V trimming: 4 bases; J trimming: 3 bases; junction bases outside the gene matches: 7. The CDR3 DNA reads as TGCGCCAGCAGCGCGGCCGGGACAGTCTACGAGCAGTACTTC. Encoded protein: CASSAAGTVYEQYF.

This clonotype was detected many times. This sequence joins TRBV18 and TRBJ2-1; 15 bases agree with TRBD2. With V trimmed by 4 bases and J by 10 bases, 8 bases remained unmatched. This CDR3 region has 16 residues. CDR1 is KGHSH, CDR2 LQKENI, per germline. The CDR3 DNA follows: TGTGCCAGCTCACTAGCCGCCGGGACTAGCGGGAGGGAGCAGTTCTTC. Translated, it gives CASSLAAGTSGREQFF.

The chain links TRBV5-1 to TRBJ2-3; 7 bases are a match to TRBD1. V was clipped by 4 bases and J by 10 bases; unmatched bases: 15. The germline gives CDR1 SGHRS, CDR2 YFSETQ. The CDR3 sequence is 15 residues long. CDR3 amino acids: CASSPPGQIGGAQYF. The CDR3 DNA reads TGCGCCAGCAGCCCTCCGGGACAGATAGGGGGCGCGCAGTATTTT. The full variable domain, with the rest looked up from reference TRBV5-1 and TRBJ2-3, is KAGVTQTPRYLIKTRGQQVTLSCSPISGHRSVSWYQQTPGQGLQFLFEYFSETQRNKGNFPGRFSGRQFSNSRSEMNVSTLELGDSALYLCASSPPGQIGGAQYFGPGTRLTVL.

V usage is TRBV2 and J usage is TRBJ1-6, with 9 bases fitting TRBD1. V dropped 8 bases and J dropped 8; count of bases not matched to a gene: 4. Germline V lookup: CDR1 SNHLY, CDR2 FYNNEI. This CDR3 comprises 13 residues. CDR3 region: CASGRQGDSPLHF. The CDR3, as DNA: TGTGCCAGCGGTAGACAGGGGGATTCACCCCTCCACTTT. Using reference TRBV2 and TRBJ1-6 for the parts outside the CDR3, the full variable domain is EPEVTQTPSHQVTQMGQEVILRCVPISNHLYFYWYRQILGQKVEFLVSFYNNEISEKSEIFDDQFSVERPDGSNFTLKIRSTKLEDSAMYFCASGRQGDSPLHFGNGTRLTVT.

This clonotype has a count of ten or more. Written as DNA, the CDR3 is TGTGCCAGCAGCTTGGGACAGGGGGTCTCCTACGAGCAGTACTTC. Its protein product is CASSLGQGVSYEQYF. This chain uses TRBV5-5 with TRBJ2-7; the match to TRBD1 covers 9 bases. This CDR3 region has 15 residues. After removal of 0 bases from V and 0 bases from J, the junction contained 1 base not matched to a gene. Germline loops: CDR1 SGHKS, CDR2 YYEKEE (reference sequence).

Of note for this clonotype: A much larger clonotype is one base distant, so this may be a read error. The chain couples TRBV18 to TRBJ2-7; D remains ambiguous. The CDR3 is 12 amino acids. CDR1 and CDR2 from the germline V gene are KGHSH and LQKENI. CDR3 sequence: CASSPQGSERYF. CDR3 DNA sequence: TGTGCCAGCTCACCACAGGGTTCCGAGCGGTACTTC.

In its sample, this clonotype was seen a few times. The rearrangement links TRBV7-2 to TRBJ2-7; D gene uncertain. This CDR3 region has 15 residues. Looked up from germline, CDR1 is SGHTA and CDR2 is FQGNSA. The germline V and J ends were trimmed by 0 bases and 0 bases, with 9 bases remaining between them. CDR3 protein: CASSLAASSSYEQYF. The CDR3 DNA is TGTGCCAGCAGCTTAGCGGCGTCCAGCTCCTACGAGCAGTACTTC.

Many counts were recorded for this clonotype. The chain joins TRBV5-1 to TRBJ2-5; 9 nucleotides line up with TRBD2. Germline CDR1 reads SGHRS; CDR2 reads YFSETQ. The ends lost 4 bases at V and 3 bases at J; junction bases unmatched: 13. The CDR3 is made up of 17 amino acids. The CDR3 sequence is CASSPRRGGRDEETQYF. The DNA of the CDR3 is TGCGCCAGCAGCCCCCGACGCGGCGGGAGGGACGAAGAGACCCAGTACTTC.

This clonotype was counted between two and nine times. The chain links TRBV24-1 to TRBJ2-1; 11 nucleotides align to TRBD2. The CDR3 consists of 15 residues. CDR1 and CDR2 from the germline V gene are KGHDR and SFDVKD. J lost 9 bases, V lost 9 bases, and 12 bases had no gene match. CDR3 nucleotides: TGTGCCACCGGAGAACATAGCGGGAGGGCGGGTGAGCAGTTCTTC. The encoded protein is CATGEHSGRAGEQFF.

CDR3 region: CASRAGSREKLFF. As DNA, the CDR3 is TGTGCCTCGAGGGCAGGAAGTAGGGAAAAACTGTTTTTT. This sequence joins TRBV6-2 or TRBV6-3 and TRBJ1-4; D uncertain. The V gene lost 11 bases and the J gene lost 8 bases, with 18 bases spanning the gap. CDR1 is MNHEY, CDR2 SVGEGT, per germline. This CDR3 spans 13 amino acids.

This clonotype was recorded a few times. The rearrangement uses TRBV5-1 and TRBJ2-7; no reliable D call. V was cut by 3 bases and J by 1 base, with 11 bases left in between. Germline V gives CDR1 SGHRS, CDR2 YFSETQ. The CDR3 has 14 residues. CDR3 nucleotide sequence: TGCGCCAGCAGCTCTCTCGACTCTTCCTACGAGCAGTACTTC. Translated, it gives CASSSLDSSYEQYF.

This clonotype was detected ten times or more. This chain uses TRBV2 with TRBJ2-7; 7 nucleotides line up with TRBD1. With 5 bases clipped from V and 2 bases from J, the junction kept 12 bases outside the gene matches. Germline-derived CDR1 and CDR2 are SNHLY and FYNNEI. The CDR3 is made up of 16 amino acids. The CDR3 bases are TGTGCCAGCAGTCCCTCTACAGGGGATAAGGCCTACGAGCAGTACTTC. Translating gives CASSPSTGDKAYEQYF. Variable domain in full (rest from reference TRBV2 and TRBJ2-7): EPEVTQTPSHQVTQMGQEVILRCVPISNHLYFYWYRQILGQKVEFLVSFYNNEISEKSEIFDDQFSVERPDGSNFTLKIRSTKLEDSAMYFCASSPSTGDKAYEQYFGPGTRLTVT.

V is TRBV28 and J is TRBJ2-2; D may be TRBD1 or TRBD2 (6 bases each). This CDR3 is built from 14 residues. The germline CDR1 and CDR2 sequences are MDHEN and SYDVKM. V shed 7 bases and J shed 5 bases, with 14 bases lying between them. The CDR3 coding sequence is TGTGCCAGCACCCCAGGGGAGGCAACCGGGGAGCTGTTTTTT. Its protein product is CASTPGEATGELFF.

DNA for the CDR3: TGCAGTGCTAGTGCACTCTACACAGATACGCAGTATTTT. The encoded protein is CSASALYTDTQYF. V and J are TRBV20-1 and TRBJ2-3; D is unclear. Germline-derived CDR1 and CDR2 are DFQATT and SNEGSKA (reference sequence). V was shortened by 3 bases and J by 2 bases, with 9 bases between the two germline ends. This CDR3 has 13 amino acids.

The sample holds many counts of this clonotype. CDR3 nucleotides: TGTGCCAGCAGTTTGGCCGGGGACTATGGCTACACCTTC. Translation: CASSLAGDYGYTF. The V call is TRBV7-9, the J call TRBJ1-2; D is unclear. Between the trimmed V and J ends, which lost 6 bases and 3 bases, there was a span of 11 bases. The CDR3 totals 13 residues. The V gene's germline CDR1 is SEHNR and CDR2 FQNEAQ (reference sequence).

In this sample, this clonotype turned up many times. This chain joins TRBV2 and TRBJ2-1, with no clear D. V was clipped by 6 bases and J by 7 bases, with 16 bases between them. CDR3 size: 14 residues. Germline V lookup: CDR1 SNHLY, CDR2 FYNNEI. The CDR3: CASRATLTLNEQFF. In nucleotides, the CDR3 is TGTGCCAGCAGAGCTACACTAACCTTGAATGAGCAGTTCTTC.

This clonotype has ten or more counts. This sequence joins TRBV3-1 and TRBJ1-5; D gene unclear. Between the trimmed V and J ends, which lost 1 base and 3 bases, there was a span of 10 bases. Germline CDR1 and CDR2: LGHDT and YNNKEL (reference sequence). The CDR3 has 15 amino acids. The CDR3 spells CASSQGYGDNQPQHF. Here the CDR3 DNA reads TGTGCCAGCAGCCAAGGTTACGGAGACAATCAGCCCCAGCATTTT.

This clonotype was counted ten times or more. The V and J genes are TRBV11-2 and TRBJ2-1; perhaps TRBD2 as D (5 bases). The germline V gene encodes CDR1 SGHAT and CDR2 FQNNGV. Trimming stripped 5 bases from V and 3 bases from J, with 14 bases between. The CDR3 sequence is 15 residues long. Here the CDR3 reads CASSPIRRDYNEQFF. CDR3 nucleotides: TGTGCCAGCAGCCCTATTAGACGGGACTACAATGAGCAGTTCTTC.

The chain carries TRBV28 and TRBJ1-5; D perhaps matches TRBD1 (5 bases). The V end lost 6 bases, the J end lost 2 bases, and 14 bases lay between the germline ends. The V gene's germline CDR1 is MDHEN and CDR2 SYDVKM. The CDR3 sequence is 15 residues long. The CDR3 DNA sequence: TGTGCCAGCAGACCAGAGGGGTTGGGCAATCAGCCCCAGCATTTT. This codes for CASRPEGLGNQPQHF. Full variable domain (outside the CDR3, taken from reference TRBV28 and TRBJ1-5): DVKVTQSSRYLVKRTGEKVFLECVQDMDHENMFWYRQDPGLGLRLIYFSYDVKMKEKGDIPEGYSVSREKKERFSLILESASTNQTSMYLCASRPEGLGNQPQHFGDGTRLSIL.

This clonotype appeared a few times. CDR3 loop: CASSSDGRQETQYF. The CDR3 coding sequence is TGTGCCAGCAGCTCGGATGGAAGACAAGAGACCCAGTACTTC. This chain joins TRBV7-9 and TRBJ2-5; D is ambiguous. V lost 4 bases and J 2 bases, leaving 11 bases between the germline ends. The CDR3 has 14 residues. Germline V gene data show CDR1 as SEHNR and CDR2 as FQNEAQ (reference sequence).

The rearrangement joins TRBV6-1 to TRBJ2-1, with 8 bases fitting TRBD2. Per the germline V gene, CDR1 is MNHNS and CDR2 is SASEGT. V shed 5 bases, J shed 3 bases, and the junction held 6 bases outside the gene matches. This CDR3 has 15 residues. The CDR3 loop is CASSTIGRGYNEQFF. CDR3 in DNA: TGTGCCAGCAGTACTATCGGGAGGGGCTACAATGAGCAGTTCTTC.